Here is one T cell receptor beta chain with its context. The data derive from a study of T cell responses to AZD1222 COVID-19 vaccine. This table comes from immunoSEQ multiplex PCR, and its TCRdb copy is limited to in-frame clones, with some not included. The sample holds some 150,000 clones, over 75% seen once. The V end was cut by 1 base, the J end by 8 bases, with 15 bases between. The V gene's germline CDR1 is SGHTS and CDR2 YDEGEE. This CDR3 has 14 residues. The chain recombines TRBV5-8 with TRBJ1-2; maybe TRBD1 (5 bases). The sequence was collected from an adult who received the MenACWY meningococcal vaccine as a control. Sequencing was performed on peripheral blood, taken 28 days after the second dose of the MenACWY control vaccine. The CDR3 reads CASSLKGPEGGYTF. CDR3 nucleotide sequence: TGTGCCAGCAGCTTGAAGGGGCCTGAGGGAGGCTACACCTTC.